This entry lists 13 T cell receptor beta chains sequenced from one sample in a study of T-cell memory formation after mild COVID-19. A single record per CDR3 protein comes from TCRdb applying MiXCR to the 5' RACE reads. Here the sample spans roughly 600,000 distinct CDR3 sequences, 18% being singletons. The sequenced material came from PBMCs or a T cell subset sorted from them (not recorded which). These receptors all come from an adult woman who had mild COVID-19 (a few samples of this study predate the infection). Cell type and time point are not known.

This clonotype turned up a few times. The CDR3, as DNA: TGTGCCAGCAGCTCCGGGGGGGGTTTGGATGAAGCTTTCTTT. Translation: CASSSGGGLDEAFF. The rearrangement links TRBV7-3 to TRBJ1-1; D perhaps matches TRBD1 (5 bases). This CDR3 is built from 14 residues. V shed 4 bases and J shed 7 bases, with 16 bases lying between them. Looked up from germline, CDR1 is SGHTA and CDR2 is FQGTGA.

CDR3 coding DNA: TGTGCCAGCAGTCTAACAGGGACGGCGACTGAAGCTTTCTTT. Translating it yields CASSLTGTATEAFF. The V call is TRBV6-2 or TRBV6-3, the J call TRBJ1-1, with D maybe TRBD1 (6 bases). The CDR3 is made up of 14 amino acids. The V gene lost 5 bases and the J gene lost 5 bases, with 15 bases spanning the gap. In germline, CDR1 is MNHEY, CDR2 SVGEGT.

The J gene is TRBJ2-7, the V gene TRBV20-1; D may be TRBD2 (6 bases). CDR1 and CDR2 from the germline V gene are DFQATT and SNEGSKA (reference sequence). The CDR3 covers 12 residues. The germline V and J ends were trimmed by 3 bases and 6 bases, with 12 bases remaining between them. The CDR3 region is CSASQAEGEQYF. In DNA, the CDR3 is TGCAGTGCTAGTCAAGCGGAGGGCGAGCAGTACTTC.

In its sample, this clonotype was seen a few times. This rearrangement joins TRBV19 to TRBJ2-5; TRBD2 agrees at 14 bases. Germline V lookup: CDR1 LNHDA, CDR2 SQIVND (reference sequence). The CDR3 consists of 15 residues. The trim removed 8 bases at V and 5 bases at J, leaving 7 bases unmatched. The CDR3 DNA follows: TGTGCCAGTTCTGGGACTAGCGGGAGTTGGGAGACCCAGTACTTC. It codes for CASSGTSGSWETQYF.

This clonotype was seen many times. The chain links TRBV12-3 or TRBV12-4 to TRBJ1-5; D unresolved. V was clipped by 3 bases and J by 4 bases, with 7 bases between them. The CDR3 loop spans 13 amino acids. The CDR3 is CASSFDGNQPQHF. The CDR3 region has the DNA TGTGCCAGCAGTTTCGACGGTAATCAGCCCCAGCATTTT.

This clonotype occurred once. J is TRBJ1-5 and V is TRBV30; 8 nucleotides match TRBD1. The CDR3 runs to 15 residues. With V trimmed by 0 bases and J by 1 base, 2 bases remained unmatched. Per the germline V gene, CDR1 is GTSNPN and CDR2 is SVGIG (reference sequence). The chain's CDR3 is CAWSVRTGSNQPQHF. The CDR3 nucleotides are TGTGCCTGGAGTGTGAGGACAGGGAGCAATCAGCCCCAGCATTTT.

CDR3 protein: CASSSGWVTGELFF. For the CDR3, the DNA is TGTGCCAGCAGCTCGGGATGGGTCACCGGGGAGCTGTTTTTT. This chain links TRBV25-1 with TRBJ2-2; D might be TRBD2 (5 bases). Trimming removed 6 bases at V and 4 bases at J, with 12 bases between. Germline V lookup: CDR1 MGHDK, CDR2 SYGVNS. CDR3 length equals 14 residues.

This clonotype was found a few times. The chain's CDR3 is CSAPSGGARETQYF. DNA for the CDR3: TGCAGTGCCCCTAGCGGGGGGGCACGGGAGACCCAGTACTTC. The rearrangement joins TRBV20-1 to TRBJ2-5; 12 bases fit TRBD2. Germline CDR1 and CDR2: DFQATT and SNEGSKA (reference sequence). V trimming: 6 bases; J trimming: 5 bases; junction bases outside the gene matches: 7. The CDR3 is 14 residues long.

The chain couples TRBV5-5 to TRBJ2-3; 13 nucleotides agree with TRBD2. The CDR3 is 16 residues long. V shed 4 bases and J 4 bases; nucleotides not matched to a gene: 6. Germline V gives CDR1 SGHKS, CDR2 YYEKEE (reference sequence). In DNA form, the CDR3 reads TGTGCCAGCAGCCTGCGGACTAGCGGGGGCCCAGATACGCAGTATTTT. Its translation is CASSLRTSGGPDTQYF.

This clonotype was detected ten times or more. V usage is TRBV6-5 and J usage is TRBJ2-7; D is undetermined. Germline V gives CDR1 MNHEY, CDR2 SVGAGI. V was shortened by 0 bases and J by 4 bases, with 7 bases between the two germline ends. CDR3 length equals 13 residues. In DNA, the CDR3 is TGTGCCAGCAGTTACTCCAGGAATTACGAGCAGTACTTC. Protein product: CASSYSRNYEQYF.

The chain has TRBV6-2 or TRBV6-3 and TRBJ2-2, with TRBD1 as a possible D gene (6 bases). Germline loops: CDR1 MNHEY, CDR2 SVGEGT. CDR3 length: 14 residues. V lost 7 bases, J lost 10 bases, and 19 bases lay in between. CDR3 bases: TGTGCCAGCACGAACACGCAGGGGTTAGTGGAGCTGTTTTTT. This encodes CASTNTQGLVELFF.

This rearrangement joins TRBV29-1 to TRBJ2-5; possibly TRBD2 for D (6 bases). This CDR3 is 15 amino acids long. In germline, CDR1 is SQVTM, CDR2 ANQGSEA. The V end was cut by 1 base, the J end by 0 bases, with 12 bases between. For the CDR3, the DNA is TGCAGCGTTGAAGGCCGGCCGGGAGACCAAGAGACCCAGTACTTC. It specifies CSVEGRPGDQETQYF.

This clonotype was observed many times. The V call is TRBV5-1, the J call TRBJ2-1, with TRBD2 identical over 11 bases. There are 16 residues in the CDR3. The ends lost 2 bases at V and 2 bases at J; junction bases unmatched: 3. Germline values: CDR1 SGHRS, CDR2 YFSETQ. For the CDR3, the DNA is TGCGCCAGCAGCTTTAGCGGGGGGGCCGCCTACAATGAGCAGTTCTTC. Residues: CASSFSGGAAYNEQFF.